This passage covers 31 T cell receptor beta chains from one sample sequenced in a study of OX40 agonist ivuxolimab in advanced cancers. Sequencing used immunoSEQ multiplex PCR; TCRdb keeps in-frame clones, though not all of them. The sample has 53,000 or so clones, less than 90% seen once. The material was CD4+ or CD8+ T cells sorted from blood, obtained in a trial of the OX40 agonist ivuxolimab. The receptor set was obtained from an adult with an advanced solid tumor such as melanoma, head and neck, liver or kidney cancer.

This clone has ten or more counts. The genes are TRBV5-4 and TRBJ1-4; 7 bases align to TRBD1. The CDR3 is made up of 15 amino acids. V trimming: 0 bases; J trimming: 3 bases; junction bases outside the gene matches: 2. From germline, CDR1 is SGHNT and CDR2 YYREEE (reference sequence). CDR3 sequence (DNA): TGTGCCAGCAGCTTGGGCGGGACAGCTAATGAAAAACTGTTTTTT. Translating it yields CASSLGGTANEKLFF. The full variable domain, with the rest looked up from reference TRBV5-4 and TRBJ1-4, is ETGVTQSPTHLIKTRGQQVTLRCSSQSGHNTVSWYQQALGQGPQFIFQYYREEENGRGNFPPRFSGLQFPNYSSELNVNALELDDSALYLCASSLGGTANEKLFFGSGTQLSVL.

The chain joins TRBV11-3 to TRBJ2-7; TRBD2 agrees at 7 bases. The CDR3 is made up of 15 amino acids. V dropped 3 bases and J dropped 0; count of bases not matched to a gene: 5. The germline CDR1 and CDR2 sequences are SGHNT and YENEEA. The CDR3 sequence is CASSLASGLSYEQYF. The CDR3 DNA follows: TGTGCCAGCAGCTTGGCTAGCGGCCTCTCCTACGAGCAGTACTTC. Variable domain in full (rest from reference TRBV11-3 and TRBJ2-7): EAGVVQSPRYKIIEKKQPVAFWCNPISGHNTLYWYLQNLGQGPELLIRYENEEAVDDSQLPKDRFSAERLKGVDSTLKIQPAELGDSAVYLCASSLASGLSYEQYFGPGTRLTVT.

The V and J genes are TRBV6-5 and TRBJ2-7; TRBD1 or TRBD2 may be the D gene (5 bases each). CDR1 is MNHEY and CDR2 is SVGAGI in the germline V gene. The CDR3 runs 15 residues. V lost 6 bases and J lost 3, with 18 bases in between. The CDR3 is CASRQSAPRGYEQYF. In DNA, the CDR3 is TGTGCCAGCAGGCAATCGGCCCCGAGGGGCTACGAGCAGTACTTC.

V and J are TRBV5-6 and TRBJ1-6; D unclear. V was shortened by 1 base and J by 8 bases, with 16 bases between the two germline ends. In germline, CDR1 is SGHDT, CDR2 YYEEEE. The CDR3 sequence is 16 residues long. In DNA, the CDR3 is TGTGCCAGCAGCTTGTATACAGCCCGACGGGATTCACCCCTCCACTTT. Amino acids: CASSLYTARRDSPLHF.

The V and J genes are TRBV7-3 and TRBJ2-2, with 7 bases lining up with TRBD1. Germline CDR1 SGHTA, CDR2 FQGTGA. The CDR3 runs 16 residues. V was pared by 5 bases and J by 8 bases, with 14 bases of the junction left unmatched. The CDR3 DNA reads TGTGCCAGCAGCGCTTCCCAGACAGGGCATCTTGGGGAGCTGTTTTTT. Translating gives CASSASQTGHLGELFF.

This chain connects TRBV11-2 to TRBJ2-6; D is ambiguous. The CDR3 runs 13 residues. CDR1 is SGHAT and CDR2 is FQNNGV in the germline V gene. V lost 5 bases to trimming and J lost 0 bases, with 2 bases between them. CDR3 sequence reads: CASSPSGANVLTF. The CDR3 coding sequence is TGTGCCAGCAGCCCCTCTGGGGCCAACGTCCTGACTTTC. Full variable domain (rest looked up from reference TRBV11-2 and TRBJ2-6): EAGVAQSPRYKIIEKRQSVAFWCNPISGHATLYWYQQILGQGPKLLIQFQNNGVVDDSQLPKDRFSAERLKGVDSTLKIQPAKLEDSAVYLCASSPSGANVLTFGAGSRLTVL.

The chain recombines TRBV19 with TRBJ2-5; D gene uncertain. V was trimmed by 5 bases and J by 1 base, leaving 5 bases between them. The CDR3 consists of 12 residues. The germline V gene encodes CDR1 LNHDA and CDR2 SQIVND (reference sequence). CDR3 sequence: CASSRAQETQYF. CDR3 nucleotide sequence: TGTGCCAGTAGTCGAGCCCAAGAGACCCAGTACTTC.

This sequence joins TRBV7-2 and TRBJ2-7; TRBD1 might be the D (6 bases). The CDR3 is made up of 15 amino acids. The V and J ends lost 1 base and 6 bases respectively, with 16 bases between them. Germline-derived CDR1 and CDR2 are SGHTA and FQGNSA. This CDR3 is CASSLVRQATGEQYF. The CDR3, as DNA: TGTGCCAGCAGCTTAGTTCGGCAGGCGACAGGCGAGCAGTACTTC. Based on the CDR3 plus reference TRBV7-2 and TRBJ2-7, the full variable domain is GAGVSQSPSNKVTEKGKDVELRCDPISGHTALYWYRQSLGQGLEFLIYFQGNSAPDKSGLPSDRFSAERTGGSVSTLTIQRTQQEDSAVYLCASSLVRQATGEQYFGPGTRLTVT.

The V call is TRBV6-5, the J call TRBJ2-1; TRBD2 is a possible D gene (5 bases). The germline V and J ends were trimmed by 6 bases and 9 bases, with 18 bases remaining between them. CDR3 length: 14 amino acids. CDR1 and CDR2 (germline): MNHEY, SVGAGI. CDR3 sequence: CASRNSYRAGEQFF. The CDR3 nucleotides read TGTGCCAGCAGAAACTCATACCGGGCGGGTGAGCAGTTCTTC.

Regarding this clone: This CDR3 is also generated by other DNA sequences in the sample. The chain uses TRBV21-1 and TRBJ1-5. TRBV21-1 is reported as a pseudogene. The CDR3 spans 17 residues. The CDR3 nucleotides are TGTGCCAGCAGCAAAGGGAATAAAGGAGGGAGCAATCAGCCCCAGCATTTT. Translated: CASSKGNKGGSNQPQHF.

CDR3 bases: TGTGCCAGCAGTTACCTACAGACAGGGTGGTACACTGAAGCTTTCTTT. Residues: CASSYLQTGWYTEAFF. The chain uses TRBV6-5 and TRBJ1-1; 7 positions agree with TRBD1. V lost 2 bases to trimming and J lost 3 bases; unmatched junction nucleotides: 9. Germline V gene data show CDR1 as MNHEY and CDR2 as SVGAGI. The CDR3 covers 16 residues.

The chain uses TRBV11-2 and TRBJ2-3; the D call may be TRBD1 or TRBD2 (5 bases each). From germline, CDR1 is SGHAT and CDR2 FQNNGV. V was clipped by 4 bases and J by 2 bases, with 19 bases between them. The CDR3 has 17 amino acids. CDR3 loop: CASSSTSGAGTTDTQYF. CDR3 DNA sequence: TGTGCCAGCAGCTCTACGTCCGGGGCAGGGACCACAGATACGCAGTATTTT.

V is TRBV7-3 and J is TRBJ1-1, with D possibly TRBD1 on 5 matching bases. V gave up 1 base and J gave up 4 bases, with 19 bases separating them. The germline gives CDR1 SGHTA, CDR2 FQGTGA. The CDR3 consists of 17 residues. The CDR3 coding sequence is TGTGCCAGCAGCTTAAGGGGCGGAACGAGGATCAGCACTGAAGCTTTCTTT. It is translated as CASSLRGGTRISTEAFF.

V is TRBV15 and J is TRBJ1-2, with D hard to call. With 1 base removed from V and 5 bases from J, the gap between germline ends came to 11 bases. The CDR3 length is 14 residues. CDR1 is LNHNV and CDR2 is YYDKDF in the germline V gene (reference sequence). The CDR3 DNA sequence: TGTGCCACCAGCAGAGGGCTAAAGGAATATGGCTACACCTTC. Encoded protein: CATSRGLKEYGYTF.

In its sample, this clone was seen a few times. The J gene is TRBJ2-2, the V gene TRBV2, with D perhaps TRBD2 (5 bases). Per the germline V gene, CDR1 is SNHLY and CDR2 is FYNNEI. The germline V and J ends were trimmed by 4 bases and 2 bases, with 8 bases remaining between them. This CDR3 has 14 amino acids. The chain's CDR3 is CASSVDSNTGELFF. CDR3 DNA: TGTGCCAGCAGTGTGGACTCCAACACCGGGGAGCTGTTTTTT.

The J gene is TRBJ2-1, the V gene TRBV9; TRBD2 aligns across 8 bases. The CDR3 has 15 amino acids. J was trimmed by 0 bases and V by 2 bases; bases with no gene match: 1. Germline V lookup: CDR1 SGDLS, CDR2 YYNGEE. CDR3 sequence: CASSVSGVSYNEQFF. The DNA of the CDR3 is TGTGCCAGCAGCGTTAGCGGGGTCTCCTACAATGAGCAGTTCTTC.

This clone was counted a single time. J is TRBJ2-7 and V is TRBV29-1; D perhaps matches TRBD1 (8 bases). Germline V lookup: CDR1 SQVTM, CDR2 ANQGSEA. With 5 bases removed from V and 7 bases from J, the gap between germline ends came to 27 bases. The CDR3 is 16 residues long. The CDR3 DNA follows: TGCAGCGTTTCCCCCCCGACAGGGGTTCAGGGAGGGGAGCAGTACTTC. It yields the protein CSVSPPTGVQGGEQYF.

The rearrangement uses TRBV29-1 and TRBJ2-2; TRBD2 matches at 7 bases. The CDR3 is made up of 14 amino acids. With V trimmed by 6 bases and J by 0 bases, 4 bases remained unmatched. Germline CDR1 is SQVTM and CDR2 is ANQGSEA. Here the CDR3 reads CSVGGPTNTGELFF. CDR3 in DNA: TGCAGCGTGGGAGGGCCGACGAACACCGGGGAGCTGTTTTTT.

The chain employs TRBV2 and TRBJ1-2; tentative D call: TRBD1 (5 bases). Trimming took off 6 bases at V and 8 bases at J, with 19 bases between the two ends. This CDR3 comprises 14 residues. CDR1 is SNHLY, CDR2 FYNNEI, per germline. CDR3 region: CASSLDTGLDGYTF. As DNA, the CDR3 is TGTGCCAGCAGCCTCGACACAGGACTAGACGGCTACACCTTC.

This chain joins TRBV28 and TRBJ1-2, with 7 bases lining up with TRBD1. Trimming removed 4 bases from V and 2 bases from J; junction bases left unmatched: 16. The CDR3 is made up of 18 amino acids. CDR1 MDHEN and CDR2 SYDVKM come from the germline V gene. In DNA, the CDR3 is TGTGCCAGCAGTTCTTCAGGACAGGACTTATTCGTGAACTATGGCTACACCTTC. This encodes CASSSSGQDLFVNYGYTF.

The rearrangement joins TRBV6-6 to TRBJ2-5; a weak D match, TRBD2 (6 bases). This CDR3 region has 14 residues. Germline lookup yields CDR1 MNHNY and CDR2 SVGAGI (reference sequence). V lost 0 bases to trimming and J lost 4 bases, with 9 bases between them. CDR3 sequence (DNA): TGTGCCAGCAGTTACTCGGAGGGAGCAGAGACCCAGTACTTC. Translating gives CASSYSEGAETQYF.

This clone appeared a single time. The chain joins TRBV18 to TRBJ2-7, with 7 nucleotides matching TRBD2. V was pared by 6 bases and J by 3 bases, with 20 bases of the junction left unmatched. Looked up from germline, CDR1 is KGHSH and CDR2 is LQKENI. The CDR3 length is 18 residues. The CDR3 loop reads CASSSTRSSGKVSYEQYF. CDR3 sequence (DNA): TGTGCCAGCTCCTCGACAAGGTCTAGCGGAAAAGTTAGCTACGAGCAGTACTTC.

This clone was detected a few times. CDR3 nucleotide sequence: TGTGCCAGCAGCTTGGTATCTTGGCTAGCGGACTCCTACAATGAGCAGTTCTTC. Residues: CASSLVSWLADSYNEQFF. The chain employs TRBV5-6 and TRBJ2-1, with 7 bases matching TRBD2. The CDR3 has 18 residues. CDR1 is SGHDT, CDR2 YYEEEE, per germline. V shed 0 bases and J 0 bases; nucleotides not matched to a gene: 9. The entire variable domain, with the rest obtained from reference TRBV5-6 and TRBJ2-1, is as follows: DAGVTQSPTHLIKTRGQQVTLRCSPKSGHDTVSWYQQALGQGPQFIFQYYEEEERQRGNFPDRFSGHQFPNYSSELNVNALLLGDSALYLCASSLVSWLADSYNEQFFGPGTRLTVL.

The CDR3 loop reads CASSLDGGARRETQYF. As DNA, the CDR3 is TGTGCCAGCAGCTTAGATGGAGGGGCGCGGAGGGAGACCCAGTACTTC. The genes are TRBV11-2 and TRBJ2-5; weak D call: TRBD2 (6 bases). This CDR3 contains 16 residues. Trimming removed 0 bases at V and 5 bases at J, with 16 bases between. The germline gives CDR1 SGHAT, CDR2 FQNNGV.

J is TRBJ2-3 and V is TRBV6-4; TRBD2 matches at 9 bases. Germline lookup yields CDR1 MRHNA and CDR2 SNTAGT. After removal of 6 bases from V and 5 bases from J, the junction contained 9 bases not matched to a gene. The CDR3 loop spans 15 amino acids. As DNA, the CDR3 is TGTGCCAGCAGCCCATCGCGGGAGGGGGGAGATACGCAGTATTTT. It encodes CASSPSREGGDTQYF.

The chain links TRBV18 to TRBJ2-5; D gene uncertain. The CDR3 contains 13 residues. Germline V gene sequence: CDR1 KGHSH, CDR2 LQKENI. V dropped 3 bases and J dropped 1 base, with 6 bases sitting between them. CDR3 DNA: TGTGCCAGCTCACCCGCGGCCCAAGAGACCCAGTACTTC. This encodes CASSPAAQETQYF.

The chain has TRBV19 and TRBJ2-5, with TRBD2 matching 7 bases. The germline CDR1 and CDR2 sequences are LNHDA and SQIVND (reference sequence). The CDR3 has 17 residues. J gave up 2 bases and V 3 bases, and 12 bases lay outside the gene matches. The CDR3 protein is CASSIRKAPGGQETQYF. CDR3 in DNA: TGTGCCAGTAGTATCAGGAAAGCACCGGGAGGTCAAGAGACCCAGTACTTC.

The chain employs TRBV7-2 and TRBJ2-3; 14 bases fit TRBD2. The V and J ends lost 0 bases and 1 base, in that order; junction bases with no gene match: 6. This CDR3 spans 19 amino acids. Germline CDR1 is SGHTA and CDR2 is FQGNSA. The CDR3 DNA reads as TGTGCCAGCAGCTTAGCTTTTGGGACTAGCGGGAGCGGCACAGATACGCAGTATTTT. This codes for CASSLAFGTSGSGTDTQYF. Full variable domain (missing parts from reference TRBV7-2 and TRBJ2-3): GAGVSQSPSNKVTEKGKDVELRCDPISGHTALYWYRQSLGQGLEFLIYFQGNSAPDKSGLPSDRFSAERTGGSVSTLTIQRTQQEDSAVYLCASSLAFGTSGSGTDTQYFGPGTRLTVL.

V gene TRBV15 combines with J gene TRBJ1-3; no firm D call. Germline lookup yields CDR1 LNHNV and CDR2 YYDKDF (reference sequence). V was pared by 0 bases and J by 4 bases, with 7 bases between. The CDR3 length is 14 residues. The CDR3 here is CATSRDREGNTIYF. CDR3 in DNA: TGTGCCACCAGCAGAGATCGGGAGGGAAACACCATATATTTT.

This clone turned up a few times. This rearrangement joins TRBV7-2 to TRBJ2-7, with 8 bases lining up with TRBD1. CDR3 length: 15 residues. In germline, CDR1 is SGHTA, CDR2 FQGNSA. The V and J ends lost 5 bases and 2 bases, in that order; junction bases with no gene match: 8. The CDR3 nucleotides read TGTGCCAGCAGCGCGCCGGACAGGGCCGCCTACGAGCAGTACTTC. Encoded protein: CASSAPDRAAYEQYF.

Only one count was recorded for this clone. This sequence joins TRBV6-5 and TRBJ1-2, with a possible D match to TRBD1 (5 bases). Between the trimmed V and J ends, which lost 2 bases and 7 bases, there was a span of 17 bases. CDR1 is MNHEY, CDR2 SVGAGI, per germline. This CDR3 spans 15 amino acids. This CDR3 is CASSYRPGQRVGYTF. Here the CDR3 DNA reads TGTGCCAGCAGTTACCGTCCGGGGCAGCGAGTTGGCTACACCTTC.